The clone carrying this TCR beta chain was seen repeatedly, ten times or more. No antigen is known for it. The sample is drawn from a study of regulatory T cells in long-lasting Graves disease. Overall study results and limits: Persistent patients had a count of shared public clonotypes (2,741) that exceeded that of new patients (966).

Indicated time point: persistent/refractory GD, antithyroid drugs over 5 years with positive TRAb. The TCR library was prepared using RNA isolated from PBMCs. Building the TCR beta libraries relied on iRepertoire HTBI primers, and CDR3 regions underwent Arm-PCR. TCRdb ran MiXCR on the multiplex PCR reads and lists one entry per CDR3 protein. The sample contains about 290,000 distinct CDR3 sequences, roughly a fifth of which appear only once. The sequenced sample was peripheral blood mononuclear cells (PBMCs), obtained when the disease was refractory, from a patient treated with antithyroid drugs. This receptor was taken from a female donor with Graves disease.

CDR3 protein: CASSQAGGNEKLFF. CDR3 bases: TGTGCCAGCAGCCAAGCTGGAGGAAATGAAAAACTGTTTTTT. This rearrangement joins TRBV3-1 to TRBJ1-4; no clear D. With 1 base removed from V and 5 bases from J, the gap between germline ends came to 8 bases. Germline V gene data show CDR1 as LGHDT and CDR2 as YNNKEL (reference sequence). The CDR3 length is 14 residues. Full variable domain (rest looked up from reference TRBV3-1 and TRBJ1-4): DTAVSQTPKYLVTQMGNDKSIKCEQNLGHDTMYWYKQDSKKFLKIMFSYNNKELIINETVPNRFSPKSPDKAHLNLHINSLELGDSAVYFCASSQAGGNEKLFFGSGTQLSVL.